Described below is a single T cell receptor beta chain sequence and its context. Its antigen specificity is not known. No base quality information exists; no much larger clone differs at one position. Other DNA variants within this sample encode the same CDR3. The time point label of this sample denotes: approximately 25 months on ibrutinib. For TCR beta library preparation, roughly 1.8 micrograms of genomic DNA was extracted from cryopreserved PBMCs. Longitudinal blood samples from CLL patients on ibrutinib monotherapy were analyzed using high-throughput TCR beta sequencing. The patients were enrolled in a single-center, open-label phase 2 trial of ibrutinib monotherapy. Each clonotype received, on average, 10x coverage in deep resolution sequencing performed on a MiSeq, where the target depth lay between 1 in 1 million and 1 in 200,000 T cells. The immunoSEQ hsTCRB Kit was used to generate TCR beta libraries. Per the original workflow: ImmunoSEQ Data Assistant and ImmunoSEQ Analyzer were used for data analysis, and V, D and J genes were assigned according to IMGT definitions. Clonality, with values ranging from 0 to 1, was calculated as one minus the normalized Shannon entropy of productive rearrangement frequencies. Only overrepresented clonotypes making up at least 0.05% of the repertoire of each patient were included in the public clonotype analysis. Thirteen age-matched healthy donor repertoires from immuneACCESS were used as controls for clonality. TCRdb limited this immuneACCESS table to in-frame rearrangements with V and J called. A share of clones is missing; checked studies link under half to unresolved V genes, and the rest is unexplained. The DNA was the basis for D and trimming; V, J and clone size are from that table. The sample contains about 120,000 clones, about 58% of them found a single time. About 40% of the sample is taken by the ten largest.

The data are from a study of cytotoxic CD8 clonotypes in ibrutinib-treated CLL (dated by TCRdb to about 2021). For the study in its entirety: In this cohort, 15 patients were treatment-naive and about a dozen were relapsed/refractory, while some 17 had unmutated IGHV. On average, each sample yielded about 250,000 productive templates and about 100,000 productive rearrangements. Patients were still on ibrutinib when every remission and progressive disease sample was collected. Of the 86 participants in the trial, about two dozen had longitudinal samples available. Responses were partial in about 25 patients and complete in 2; after median roughly 69 months follow-up, roughly 14 stayed in remission and 12 progressed. Cryopreserved peripheral blood mononuclear cells were obtained prior to treatment, at the time of response, and at either disease progression or sustained remission. Response samples were taken after a median of roughly 12 months on treatment, ranging from about 6 to 36 months. General study outcomes and caveats: Public clonotypes were rare and either shrank or stayed stable during treatment, and the rise in clonality at ibrutinib response reflected expansion of private clonotypes. Lymph node repertoires were not examined, and the timing of sampling was not matched between patients in sustained remission and those whose disease progressed. Clonality increased at ibrutinib response, stayed stable in sustained remission, and fell back toward baseline at progression. Baseline clonality was found to be higher than that of age-matched healthy donors and was strongly correlated with circulating CD8+ T-cell counts.

Reading from cysteine to phenylalanine, the CDR3 counts 11 amino acids. This entry keeps only the CDR3 DNA: 33 bases, framed from base 1. CDR1 and CDR2 are drawn from the germline V gene (reference sequence): SEHNR, FQNEAQ. Relative to germline, V is 3 bases shorter and J is 5 bases shorter, with 4 bases between their ends. The V gene is TRBV7-9 and the J gene is TRBJ1-1; the D segment cannot be called with confidence. The sequence derives from a human donor with chronic lymphocytic leukemia. The specimen comprised PBMCs, sampled after 24 months of ibrutinib treatment. The nucleotide sequence is given as TGTGCCAGCAGCTTGGGTACTGAAGCTTTCTTT. This sequence encodes CASSLGTEAFF.